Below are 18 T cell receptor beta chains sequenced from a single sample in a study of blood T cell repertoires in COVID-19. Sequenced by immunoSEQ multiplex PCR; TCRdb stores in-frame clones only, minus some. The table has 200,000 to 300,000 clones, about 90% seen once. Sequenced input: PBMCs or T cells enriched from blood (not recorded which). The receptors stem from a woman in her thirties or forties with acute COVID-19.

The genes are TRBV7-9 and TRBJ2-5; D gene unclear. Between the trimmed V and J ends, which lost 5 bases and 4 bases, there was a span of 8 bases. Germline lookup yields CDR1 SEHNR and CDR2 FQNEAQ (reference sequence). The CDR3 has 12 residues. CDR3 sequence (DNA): TGTGCCAGCAGCATTACTGGAGAGACCCAGTACTTC. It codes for CASSITGETQYF.

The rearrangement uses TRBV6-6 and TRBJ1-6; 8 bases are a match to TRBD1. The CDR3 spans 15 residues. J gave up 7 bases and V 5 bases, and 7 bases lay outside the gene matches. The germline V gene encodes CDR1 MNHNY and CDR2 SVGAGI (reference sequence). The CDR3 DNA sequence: TGTGCCAGCAGTACTAGACAGGGGCAGAATTCACCCCTCCACTTT. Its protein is CASSTRQGQNSPLHF.

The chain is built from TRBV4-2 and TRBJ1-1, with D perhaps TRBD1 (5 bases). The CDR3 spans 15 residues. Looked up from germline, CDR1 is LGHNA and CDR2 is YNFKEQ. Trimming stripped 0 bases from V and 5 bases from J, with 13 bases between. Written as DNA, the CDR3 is TGTGCCAGCAGCCAAGAGGCAGGGCATAAAACTGAAGCTTTCTTT. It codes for CASSQEAGHKTEAFF.

CDR3 loop: CASSLGISAEAFF. CDR3 sequence (DNA): TGTGCCAGCAGCTTAGGTATCTCCGCTGAAGCTTTCTTT. V and J are TRBV11-2 and TRBJ1-1; D unclear. Trimming took off 1 base at V and 6 bases at J, with 9 bases between the two ends. CDR3 length: 13 amino acids. The V gene's germline CDR1 is SGHAT and CDR2 FQNNGV.

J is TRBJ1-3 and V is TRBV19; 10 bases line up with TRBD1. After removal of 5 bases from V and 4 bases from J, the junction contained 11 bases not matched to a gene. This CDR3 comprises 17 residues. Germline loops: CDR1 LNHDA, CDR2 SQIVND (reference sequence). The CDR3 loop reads CASSYGRDRGSGNTIYF. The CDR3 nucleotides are TGTGCCAGTAGTTACGGCCGGGACAGGGGTTCCGGAAACACCATATATTTT.

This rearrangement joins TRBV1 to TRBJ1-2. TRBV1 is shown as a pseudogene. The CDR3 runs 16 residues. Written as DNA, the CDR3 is TGCACCAGCAGCCACGTTAATCGGGGGGGCGACTATGGCTACACCTTC. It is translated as CTSSHVNRGGDYGYTF.

This CDR3 is CASRRKGDIQYF. The CDR3 DNA is TGTGCCAGCAGAAGGAAGGGGGACATTCAGTACTTC. V gene TRBV12-3 or TRBV12-4 combines with J gene TRBJ2-4, with a weak D call TRBD1 (6 bases). V dropped 6 bases and J dropped 8 bases, with 11 bases sitting between them. CDR3 length: 12 amino acids.

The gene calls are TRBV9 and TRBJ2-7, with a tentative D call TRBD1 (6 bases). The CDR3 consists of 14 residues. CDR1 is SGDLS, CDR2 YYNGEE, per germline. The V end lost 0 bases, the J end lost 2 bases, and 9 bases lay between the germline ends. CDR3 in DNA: TGTGCCAGCAGCGTAGGGACAGAACCCTACGAGCAGTACTTC. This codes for CASSVGTEPYEQYF.

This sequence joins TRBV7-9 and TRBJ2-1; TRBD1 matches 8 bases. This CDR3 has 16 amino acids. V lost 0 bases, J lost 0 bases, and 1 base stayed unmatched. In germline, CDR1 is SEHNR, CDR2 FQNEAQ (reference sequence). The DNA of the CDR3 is TGTGCCAGCAGCTTAGCGCAGGGGGCCTCCTACAATGAGCAGTTCTTC. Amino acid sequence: CASSLAQGASYNEQFF.

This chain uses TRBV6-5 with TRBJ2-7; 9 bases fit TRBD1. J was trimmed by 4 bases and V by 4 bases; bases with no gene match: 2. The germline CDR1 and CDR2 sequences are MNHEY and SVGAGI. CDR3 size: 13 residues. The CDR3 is CASSSGQGYEQYF. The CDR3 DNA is TGTGCCAGCAGTTCCGGACAGGGGTACGAGCAGTACTTC.

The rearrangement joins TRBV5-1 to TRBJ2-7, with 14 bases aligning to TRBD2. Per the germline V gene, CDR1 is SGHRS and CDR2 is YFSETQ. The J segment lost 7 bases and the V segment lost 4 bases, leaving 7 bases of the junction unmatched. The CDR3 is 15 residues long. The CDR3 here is CASSRGLAGDREQYF. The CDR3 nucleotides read TGCGCCAGCAGCCGGGGACTAGCGGGAGATCGGGAGCAGTACTTC. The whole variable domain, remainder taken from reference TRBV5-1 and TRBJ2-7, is KAGVTQTPRYLIKTRGQQVTLSCSPISGHRSVSWYQQTPGQGLQFLFEYFSETQRNKGNFPGRFSGRQFSNSRSEMNVSTLELGDSALYLCASSRGLAGDREQYFGPGTRLTVT.

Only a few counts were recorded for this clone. This CDR3 reads CASSPGTEAAYEQYF. DNA for the CDR3: TGTGCCAGTAGTCCCGGGACTGAAGCCGCCTACGAGCAGTACTTC. The chain links TRBV19 to TRBJ2-7, with D possibly being TRBD2 (6 bases). The CDR3 contains 15 residues. V lost 5 bases to trimming and J lost 2 bases, with 16 bases between them. Germline values: CDR1 LNHDA, CDR2 SQIVND (reference sequence). The entire variable domain, with the rest obtained from reference TRBV19 and TRBJ2-7, is as follows: DGGITQSPKYLFRKEGQNVTLSCEQNLNHDAMYWYRQDPGQGLRLIYYSQIVNDFQKGDIAEGYSVSREKKESFPLTVTSAQKNPTAFYLCASSPGTEAAYEQYFGPGTRLTVT.

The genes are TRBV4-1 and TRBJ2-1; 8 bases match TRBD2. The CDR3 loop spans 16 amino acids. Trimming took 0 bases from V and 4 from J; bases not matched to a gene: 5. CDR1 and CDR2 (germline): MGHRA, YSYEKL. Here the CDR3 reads CASSQETGGSYNEQFF. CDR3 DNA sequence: TGCGCCAGCAGCCAAGAGACGGGAGGGTCGTACAATGAGCAGTTCTTC.

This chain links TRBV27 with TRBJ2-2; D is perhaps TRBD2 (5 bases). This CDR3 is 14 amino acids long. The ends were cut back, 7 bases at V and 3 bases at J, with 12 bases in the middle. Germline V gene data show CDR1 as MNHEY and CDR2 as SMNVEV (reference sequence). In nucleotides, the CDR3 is TGTGCCAGCACCCCCCGGGGAGACACCGGGGAGCTGTTTTTT. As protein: CASTPRGDTGELFF.

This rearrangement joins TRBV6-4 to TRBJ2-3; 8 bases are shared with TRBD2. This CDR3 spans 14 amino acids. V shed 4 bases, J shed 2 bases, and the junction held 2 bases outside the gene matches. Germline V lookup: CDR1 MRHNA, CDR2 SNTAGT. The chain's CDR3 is CASSGSGDTDTQYF. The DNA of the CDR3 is TGTGCCAGCAGTGGTAGCGGGGACACAGATACGCAGTATTTT.

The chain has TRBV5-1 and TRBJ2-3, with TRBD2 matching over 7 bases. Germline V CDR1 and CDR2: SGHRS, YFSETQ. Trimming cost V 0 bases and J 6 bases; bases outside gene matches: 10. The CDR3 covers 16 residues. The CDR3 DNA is TGCGCCAGCAGCTTGGTAGCGGGCCCGGCAGCGGATACGCAGTATTTT. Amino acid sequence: CASSLVAGPAADTQYF.

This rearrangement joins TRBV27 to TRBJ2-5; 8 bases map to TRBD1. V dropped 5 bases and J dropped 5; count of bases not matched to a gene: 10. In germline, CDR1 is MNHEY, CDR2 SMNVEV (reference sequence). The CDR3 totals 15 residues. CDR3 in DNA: TGTGCCAGCAGTATTAGACAGGGGAGGTGGGAGACCCAGTACTTC. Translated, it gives CASSIRQGRWETQYF.

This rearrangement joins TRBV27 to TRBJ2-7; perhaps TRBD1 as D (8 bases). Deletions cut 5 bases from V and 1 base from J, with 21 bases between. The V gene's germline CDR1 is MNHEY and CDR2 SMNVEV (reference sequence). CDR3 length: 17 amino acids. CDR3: CASSPTTGGGSSYEQYF. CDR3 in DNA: TGTGCCAGCAGTCCGACTACAGGGGGGGGGTCTTCCTACGAGCAGTACTTC.